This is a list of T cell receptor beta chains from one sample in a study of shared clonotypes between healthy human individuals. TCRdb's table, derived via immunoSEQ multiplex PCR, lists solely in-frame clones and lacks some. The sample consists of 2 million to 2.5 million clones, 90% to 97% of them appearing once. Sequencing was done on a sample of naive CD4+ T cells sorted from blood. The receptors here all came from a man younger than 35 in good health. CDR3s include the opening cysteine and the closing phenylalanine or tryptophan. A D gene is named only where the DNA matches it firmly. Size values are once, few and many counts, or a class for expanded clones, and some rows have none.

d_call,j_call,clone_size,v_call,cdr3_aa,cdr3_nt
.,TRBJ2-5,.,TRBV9,CASSRSMGEETQYF,TGTGCCAGCAGCCGTAGTATGGGGGAAGAGACCCAGTACTTC
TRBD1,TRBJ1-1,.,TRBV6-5,CASSYSQGKGTEAFF,TGTGCCAGCAGTTACTCACAGGGGAAGGGGACTGAAGCTTTCTTT
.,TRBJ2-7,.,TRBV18,CASSPEQSSYEQYF,TGTGCCAGCTCACCGGAACAGAGCTCCTACGAGCAGTACTTC
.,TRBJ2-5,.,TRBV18,CASSPAGRQETQYF,TGTGCCAGCTCACCCGCTGGACGCCAAGAGACCCAGTACTTC
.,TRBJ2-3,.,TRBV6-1,CASRLDGTDTQYF,TGTGCCAGCAGATTGGACGGCACAGATACGCAGTATTTT
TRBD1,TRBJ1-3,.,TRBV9,CASSEQDRTGNTIYF,TGTGCCAGCAGCGAGCAGGACAGGACTGGAAACACCATATATTTT
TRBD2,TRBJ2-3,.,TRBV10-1,CASSFRGSGTDTQYF,TGCGCCAGCAGTTTCCGCGGGAGTGGCACAGATACGCAGTATTTT
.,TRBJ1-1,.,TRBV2,CASIVSWNTEAFF,TGTGCCAGCATTGTCAGCTGGAACACTGAAGCTTTCTTT
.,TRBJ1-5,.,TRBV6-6,CASSYGSGNQPQHF,TGTGCCAGCAGTTACGGGTCGGGAAATCAGCCCCAGCATTTT
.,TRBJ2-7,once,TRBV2,CASSVESGPYEQYF,TGTGCCAGCAGTGTCGAAAGCGGACCCTACGAGCAGTACTTC
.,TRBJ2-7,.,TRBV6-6,CASKNGTFLGSSF,TGTGCCAGCAAAAACGGGACTTTTCTAGGCAGTAGCTTC
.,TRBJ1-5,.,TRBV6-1,CASAGGPYQPQHF,TGTGCCAGCGCCGGGGGGCCTTATCAGCCCCAGCATTTT
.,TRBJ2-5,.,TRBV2,CASGIQETQYF,TGTGCCAGCGGGATTCAAGAGACCCAGTACTTC
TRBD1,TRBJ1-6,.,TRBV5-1,CASSLDREALHF,TGCGCCAGCAGCCTCGACAGGGAGGCCCTCCACTTT
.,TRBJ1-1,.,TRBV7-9,CASSLGAEGVERTEAFF,TGTGCCAGCAGCTTGGGGGCCGAGGGGGTGGAACGCACTGAAGCTTTCTTT
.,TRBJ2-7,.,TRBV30,CAWSIDYEQYF,TGTGCCTGGAGTATCGACTACGAGCAGTACTTC
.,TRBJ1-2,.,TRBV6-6,CASTWGGEYYGYTF,TGTGCCAGCACCTGGGGTGGGGAATACTATGGCTACACCTTC
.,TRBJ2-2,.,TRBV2,CASSHDTGELFF,TGTGCCAGCAGTCACGACACCGGGGAGCTGTTTTTT
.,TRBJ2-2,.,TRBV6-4,CASSPDRNTGELFF,TGTGCCAGCAGTCCGGACAGAAACACCGGGGAGCTGTTTTTT
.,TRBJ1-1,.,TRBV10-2,CASARPLNTEAFF,TGCGCCAGCGCCCGGCCACTGAACACTGAAGCTTTCTTT
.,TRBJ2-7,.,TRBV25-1,CASSATFSSYEQYF,TGTGCCAGCAGTGCGACTTTTAGCTCCTACGAGCAGTACTTC
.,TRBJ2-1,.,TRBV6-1,CASSERVRSSYNEQFF,TGTGCCAGCAGTGAACGGGTGAGATCGTCCTACAATGAGCAGTTCTTC
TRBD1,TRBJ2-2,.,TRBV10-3,CAISERDRDTGELFF,TGTGCCATCAGTGAGCGGGACAGAGACACCGGGGAGCTGTTTTTT
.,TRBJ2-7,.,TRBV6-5,CASSPPGSDEQYF,TGTGCCAGCAGCCCCCCCGGCTCCGACGAGCAGTACTTC
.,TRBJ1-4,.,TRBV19,CASSMFSGTTNEKLFF,TGTGCCAGTAGTATGTTTTCGGGCACAACTAATGAAAAACTGTTTTTT
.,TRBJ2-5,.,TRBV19,CASSMRTQQETQYF,TGTGCCAGTAGTATGCGAACACAACAAGAGACCCAGTACTTC
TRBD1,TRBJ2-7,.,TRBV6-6,CASTDRGSYEQYF,TGTGCCAGCACTGACAGGGGGTCCTACGAGCAGTACTTC
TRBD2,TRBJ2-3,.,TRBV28,CASIPSGLSTDTQYF,TGTGCCAGCATCCCTAGCGGGCTAAGCACAGATACGCAGTATTTT
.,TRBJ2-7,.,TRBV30,CAWSVIGGAGEQYF,TGTGCCTGGAGTGTAATCGGAGGGGCCGGCGAGCAGTACTTC
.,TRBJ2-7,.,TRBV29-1,CSAAMSWGYEQYF,TGCAGCGCAGCTATGTCATGGGGCTACGAGCAGTACTTC
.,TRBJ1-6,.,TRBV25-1,CASSAGDSYNSPLHF,TGTGCCAGCAGCGCAGGGGACTCCTATAATTCACCCCTCCACTTT
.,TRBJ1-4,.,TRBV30,CAWSVMTGFEKLFF,TGTGCCTGGAGTGTAATGACGGGATTCGAAAAACTGTTTTTT
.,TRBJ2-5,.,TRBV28,CASSPSELSGAQYF,TGTGCCAGCAGTCCTAGCGAACTCTCGGGGGCCCAGTACTTC
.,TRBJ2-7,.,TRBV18,CASSLSEPYYEQYF,TGTGCCAGCTCATTGTCTGAACCCTACTACGAGCAGTACTTC
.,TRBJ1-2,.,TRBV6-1,CASSDKDRFLRYGYTF,TGTGCCAGCAGTGATAAGGACCGATTCTTACGCTATGGCTACACCTTC
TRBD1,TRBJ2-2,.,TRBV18,CASSSGQGNTGELFF,TGTGCCAGCTCATCGGGACAGGGGAACACCGGGGAGCTGTTTTTT
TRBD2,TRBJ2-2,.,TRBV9,CASSVGLAVSNTGELFF,TGTGCCAGCAGCGTGGGACTAGCGGTATCGAACACCGGGGAGCTGTTTTTT
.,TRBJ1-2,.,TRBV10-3,CAISEKGAFYGYTF,TGTGCCATCAGTGAAAAAGGAGCCTTCTATGGCTACACCTTC
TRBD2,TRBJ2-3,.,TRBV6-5,CASEGRTSGVNTQYF,TGTGCCAGCGAGGGTCGAACTAGCGGCGTTAATACGCAGTATTTT
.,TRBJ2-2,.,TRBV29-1,CSVRTDGHTGELFF,TGCAGCGTCCGGACAGACGGCCACACCGGGGAGCTGTTTTTT
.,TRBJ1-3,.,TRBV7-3,CASSEDNSGNTIYF,TGTGCCAGCAGCGAAGACAACTCTGGAAACACCATATATTTT
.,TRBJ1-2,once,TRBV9,CASSVASTTKNYGYTF,TGTGCCAGCAGCGTAGCTTCCACGACGAAGAACTATGGCTACACCTTC
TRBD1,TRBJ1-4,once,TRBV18,CASSPPSGQGLKLFF,TGTGCCAGCTCACCACCGTCTGGACAGGGTTTGAAACTGTTTTTT
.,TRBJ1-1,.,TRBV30,CAWRERRGLGPEAFF,TGTGCCTGGAGAGAGAGGAGGGGGTTGGGTCCTGAAGCTTTCTTT
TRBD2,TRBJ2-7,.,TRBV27,CASSLKTSGTYEQYF,TGTGCCAGCAGTTTAAAGACTAGCGGCACCTACGAGCAGTACTTC
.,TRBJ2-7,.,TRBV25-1,CASAAGGSYEQYF,TGTGCCAGCGCGGCTGGGGGATCCTACGAGCAGTACTTC
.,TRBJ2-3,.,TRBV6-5,CASSLGGSSTDTQYF,TGTGCCAGCAGTCTAGGGGGAAGTAGCACAGATACGCAGTATTTT
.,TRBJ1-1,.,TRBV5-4,CASSRDGGMNTEAFF,TGTGCCAGCAGCAGGGACGGGGGTATGAACACTGAAGCTTTCTTT
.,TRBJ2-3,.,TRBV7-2,CASSQHGVTDTQYF,TGTGCCAGCAGCCAACACGGGGTCACAGATACGCAGTATTTT
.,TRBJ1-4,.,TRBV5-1,CASSKIGTLNEKLFF,TGCGCCAGCAGTAAAATAGGGACCCTTAATGAAAAACTGTTTTTT